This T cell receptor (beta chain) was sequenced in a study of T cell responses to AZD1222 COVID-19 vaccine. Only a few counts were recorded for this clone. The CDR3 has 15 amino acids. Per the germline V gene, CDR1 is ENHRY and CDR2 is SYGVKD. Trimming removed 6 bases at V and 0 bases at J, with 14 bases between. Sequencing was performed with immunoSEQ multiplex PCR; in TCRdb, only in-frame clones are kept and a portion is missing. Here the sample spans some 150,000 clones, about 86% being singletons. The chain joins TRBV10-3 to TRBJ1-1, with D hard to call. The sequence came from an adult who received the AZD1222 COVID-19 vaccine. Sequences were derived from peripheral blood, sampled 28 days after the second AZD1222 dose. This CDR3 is CAISQIEKMNTEAFF. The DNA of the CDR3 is TGTGCCATCAGCCAGATAGAAAAAATGAACACTGAAGCTTTCTTT.